This is a list of T cell receptor beta chains from one sample in a study of monozygotic twins with inflammatory bowel disease. TCRdb reprocessed the 5' RACE reads and stores each CDR3 protein as one record, lacking DNA. This sample's table has more than 300,000 distinct CDR3 sequences. Sequenced: blood. The origin of the receptors is a human donor with ulcerative colitis or Crohn's disease, or a healthy co-twin of an affected twin (not recorded which). Both conserved end residues are part of each CDR3. The order of the fields is CDR3 protein, J gene, V gene.

CDR3aa: CASSLGTPGTDTQYF; j_gene: TRBJ2-3; v_gene: TRBV12-3/TRBV12-4
CDR3aa: CASSFTGQGFSNEKLFF; j_gene: TRBJ1-4; v_gene: TRBV7-6
CDR3aa: CASSGKTTGELFF; j_gene: TRBJ2-2; v_gene: TRBV7-3
CDR3aa: CASRTTRGEGKTDTQYF; j_gene: TRBJ2-3; v_gene: TRBV12-3/TRBV12-4
CDR3aa: CSVARGLNQPQHF; j_gene: TRBJ1-5; v_gene: TRBV29-1
CDR3aa: CASRGGPAANEKLFF; j_gene: TRBJ1-4; v_gene: TRBV6-1
CDR3aa: CASSDTVGQGTDTQYF; j_gene: TRBJ2-3; v_gene: TRBV4-3
CDR3aa: CASSTPENNQGSGYTF; j_gene: TRBJ1-2; v_gene: TRBV6-1
CDR3aa: CSAKDSGRQETQYF; j_gene: TRBJ2-5; v_gene: TRBV20-1
CDR3aa: CASSLRDRVETQYF; j_gene: TRBJ2-5; v_gene: TRBV7-9
CDR3aa: CSVENSGNTIYF; j_gene: TRBJ1-3; v_gene: TRBV29-1
CDR3aa: CASSLEWGSVGEQYF; j_gene: TRBJ2-7; v_gene: TRBV7-9
CDR3aa: CASSVRAGQGIFANQPQHF; j_gene: TRBJ1-5; v_gene: TRBV2
CDR3aa: CASSPLETEQFF; j_gene: TRBJ2-1; v_gene: TRBV5-1
CDR3aa: CSAVTGTNYEQYF; j_gene: TRBJ2-7; v_gene: TRBV20-1
CDR3aa: CASTEDSYEQYF; j_gene: TRBJ2-7; v_gene: TRBV12-3/TRBV12-4
CDR3aa: CASSQGQGWNEQFF; j_gene: TRBJ2-1; v_gene: TRBV4-1
CDR3aa: CASSPAGAMGNEQFF; j_gene: TRBJ2-1; v_gene: TRBV5-1
CDR3aa: CASSSRRGVTGELFF; j_gene: TRBJ2-2; v_gene: TRBV7-8
CDR3aa: CASRRGDTGELFF; j_gene: TRBJ2-2; v_gene: TRBV5-1
CDR3aa: CATSTSSGGDNEQFF; j_gene: TRBJ2-1; v_gene: TRBV24-1
CDR3aa: CASSWTTRRYEQYF; j_gene: TRBJ2-7; v_gene: TRBV5-6
CDR3aa: CASSRNRVNEQFF; j_gene: TRBJ2-1; v_gene: TRBV6-5
CDR3aa: CASSQVGEIPIYEQYF; j_gene: TRBJ2-7; v_gene: TRBV4-3
CDR3aa: CASSEPDRASYGYTF; j_gene: TRBJ1-2; v_gene: TRBV6-1
CDR3aa: CASSYRGTGSSTDTQYF; j_gene: TRBJ2-3; v_gene: TRBV6-5
CDR3aa: CASSQDRFGGQNIQYF; j_gene: TRBJ2-4; v_gene: TRBV3-1
CDR3aa: CASSFDRGGATNEKLFF; j_gene: TRBJ1-4; v_gene: TRBV6-5
CDR3aa: CASRPSVFTEAFF; j_gene: TRBJ1-1; v_gene: TRBV10-2
CDR3aa: CASSPRGGAGTYEQYF; j_gene: TRBJ2-7; v_gene: TRBV5-1
CDR3aa: CASSLLAGATMFGTGELFF; j_gene: TRBJ2-2; v_gene: TRBV12-3/TRBV12-4
CDR3aa: CASSKLDVTGNTIYF; j_gene: TRBJ1-3; v_gene: TRBV19
CDR3aa: CARSRTAQGETQYF; j_gene: TRBJ2-5; v_gene: TRBV5-3
CDR3aa: CASSSGQGVIVAFF; j_gene: TRBJ1-1; v_gene: TRBV7-6
CDR3aa: CASSQEPVLLTNYGYTF; j_gene: TRBJ1-2; v_gene: TRBV4-1